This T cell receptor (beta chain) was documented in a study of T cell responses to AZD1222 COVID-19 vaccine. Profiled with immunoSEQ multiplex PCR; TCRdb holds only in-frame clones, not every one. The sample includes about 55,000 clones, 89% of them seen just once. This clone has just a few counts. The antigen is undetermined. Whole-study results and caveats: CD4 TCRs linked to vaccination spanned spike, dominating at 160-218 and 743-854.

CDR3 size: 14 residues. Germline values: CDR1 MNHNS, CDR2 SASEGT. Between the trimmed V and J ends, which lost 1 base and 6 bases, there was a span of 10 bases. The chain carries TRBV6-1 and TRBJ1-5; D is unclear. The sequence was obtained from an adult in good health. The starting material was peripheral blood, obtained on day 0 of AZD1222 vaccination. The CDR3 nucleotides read TGTGCCAGCAGTGAAGGTGCATCGGGTCAGCCCCAGCATTTT. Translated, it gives CASSEGASGQPQHF.